Presented here are 20 T cell receptor beta chains from one specimen sequenced in a study of blood T cell repertoires in COVID-19. Assay: immunoSEQ multiplex PCR; the TCRdb copy retains only in-frame clones and omits some. The table lists some 300,000 clones, more than 80% of them singletons. The sample consisted of peripheral blood. The receptors were gathered from a woman aged 50 to 60 with COVID-19, enrolled during active disease.

This chain joins TRBV7-9 and TRBJ2-5, with D possibly being TRBD2 (5 bases). From germline, CDR1 is SEHNR and CDR2 FQNEAQ (reference sequence). Trimming left V 1 base short and J 4 bases short, with 13 bases between. The length of the CDR3 is 15 residues. CDR3 protein: CASSLVALGRETQYF. CDR3 DNA sequence: TGTGCCAGCAGCTTAGTAGCTTTGGGGAGAGAGACCCAGTACTTC.

This chain links TRBV5-1 with TRBJ1-1; TRBD1 matches 8 bases. This CDR3 has 17 amino acids. Losses at the gene ends were 2 bases for V and 1 base for J; bases not matched to a gene: 10. Germline V gene sequence: CDR1 SGHRS, CDR2 YFSETQ. CDR3 residues: CASSFGTGSPTNTEAFF. In nucleotides, the CDR3 is TGCGCCAGCAGCTTCGGGACAGGTAGCCCCACGAACACTGAAGCTTTCTTT.

The J gene is TRBJ2-1, the V gene TRBV27; 8 positions match TRBD2. Germline lookup yields CDR1 MNHEY and CDR2 SMNVEV (reference sequence). The CDR3 has 13 residues. V lost 7 bases, J lost 5 bases, and 4 bases stayed unmatched. This chain's CDR3 is CASKGTRNNEQFF. The CDR3 DNA is TGTGCCAGCAAGGGGACTAGAAACAATGAGCAGTTCTTC.

The CDR3 protein is CASSLGRDVHEQYF. As DNA, the CDR3 is TGTGCCAGCAGTTTAGGGCGAGATGTCCACGAGCAGTACTTC. The chain uses TRBV28 and TRBJ2-7; no firm D call. The germline V gene encodes CDR1 MDHEN and CDR2 SYDVKM. The germline V and J ends were trimmed by 2 bases and 5 bases, with 13 bases remaining between them. This CDR3 has 14 residues.

The V and J genes are TRBV5-1 and TRBJ2-2; weak D call: TRBD2 (6 bases). From germline, CDR1 is SGHRS and CDR2 YFSETQ. Deletions cut 1 base from V and 5 bases from J, with 15 bases between. The CDR3 is 16 residues long. DNA for the CDR3: TGCGCCAGCAGCTTGTACGGGAGCGGTCCGACCGGGGAGCTGTTTTTT. Translating gives CASSLYGSGPTGELFF. Drawing the rest from reference TRBV5-1 and TRBJ2-2, the complete variable domain is KAGVTQTPRYLIKTRGQQVTLSCSPISGHRSVSWYQQTPGQGLQFLFEYFSETQRNKGNFPGRFSGRQFSNSRSEMNVSTLELGDSALYLCASSLYGSGPTGELFFGEGSRLTVL.

V usage is TRBV18 and J usage is TRBJ2-7; TRBD1 aligns across 10 bases. CDR1 and CDR2 (germline): KGHSH, LQKENI. The CDR3 is 16 amino acids. V shed 2 bases and J 4 bases; nucleotides not matched to a gene: 8. The CDR3: CASSPGKDRGRYEQYF. CDR3 bases: TGTGCCAGCTCACCAGGTAAAGACAGGGGGCGGTACGAGCAGTACTTC.

This clone was picked up one time. CDR3 residues: CASSLTRASYNEQFF. The DNA of the CDR3 is TGTGCCAGCAGCCTGACTAGGGCCTCCTACAATGAGCAGTTCTTC. The chain has TRBV7-6 and TRBJ2-1; a possible D gene is TRBD2 (6 bases). The V end was cut by 5 bases, the J end by 0 bases, with 11 bases between. Per the germline V gene, CDR1 is SGHVS and CDR2 is FNYEAQ. The CDR3 loop spans 15 amino acids.

The genes are TRBV19 and TRBJ1-2; D not certain. The CDR3 consists of 16 residues. The germline gives CDR1 LNHDA, CDR2 SQIVND (reference sequence). Between the trimmed V and J ends, which lost 1 base and 6 bases, there was a span of 18 bases. CDR3 sequence reads: CASSIVMGPPRDGYTF. The CDR3 DNA sequence: TGTGCCAGTAGTATAGTAATGGGCCCCCCGAGGGATGGCTACACCTTC.

The chain carries TRBV4-3 and TRBJ2-4; D gene unclear. Between the trimmed V and J ends, which lost 0 bases and 3 bases, there was a span of 9 bases. Germline-derived CDR1 and CDR2 are LGHNA and YSLEER. This CDR3 is 15 amino acids long. The chain's CDR3 is CASSQDFLYKNIQYF. For the CDR3, the DNA is TGCGCCAGCAGCCAAGACTTTCTTTACAAAAACATTCAGTACTTC.

The chain is built from TRBV10-3 and TRBJ2-7, with D possibly matching TRBD1 (5 bases). V lost 3 bases, J lost 3 bases, and 6 bases lay in between. CDR3 length: 12 amino acids. The germline gives CDR1 ENHRY, CDR2 SYGVKD. CDR3 nucleotide sequence: TGTGCCATCAGTGAAAGGGGCTACGAGCAGTACTTC. It yields the protein CAISERGYEQYF.

The chain is built from TRBV24-1 and TRBJ1-5, with D unclear. CDR3 length equals 13 residues. Per the germline V gene, CDR1 is KGHDR and CDR2 is SFDVKD. V was cut by 2 bases and J by 6 bases, with 7 bases left in between. The CDR3: CATSDYGIQPQHF. The CDR3 DNA is TGTGCCACCAGTGATTACGGGATTCAGCCCCAGCATTTT.

The rearrangement joins TRBV6-5 to TRBJ2-7; D possibly corresponds to TRBD1 (6 bases). CDR3 length: 14 amino acids. Deletions cut 10 bases from V and 4 bases from J, with 20 bases between. The V gene's germline CDR1 is MNHEY and CDR2 SVGAGI. CDR3 region: CATTWDIMRYEQYF. CDR3 DNA: TGTGCCACCACCTGGGACATCATGAGGTACGAGCAGTACTTC.

V is TRBV4-1 and J is TRBJ2-1; 8 nucleotides align to TRBD2. J was trimmed by 2 bases and V by 0 bases; bases with no gene match: 6. The CDR3 length is 17 residues. Germline loops: CDR1 MGHRA, CDR2 YSYEKL. CDR3 nucleotides: TGCGCCAGCAGCCAAGACCCGGGCGGGAGGACCTACAATGAGCAGTTCTTC. This gives the protein CASSQDPGGRTYNEQFF.

This sequence joins TRBV2 and TRBJ2-1, with TRBD2 matching 10 bases. V lost 7 bases and J lost 7; bases outside the gene matches: 7. The CDR3 runs 14 residues. CDR1 is SNHLY and CDR2 is FYNNEI in the germline V gene. The CDR3 nucleotides read TGTGCCAGCAATCTAGCGGGAGTTGTTAATGAGCAGTTCTTC. The encoded protein is CASNLAGVVNEQFF. The full variable domain, its missing parts supplied by reference TRBV2 and TRBJ2-1, is EPEVTQTPSHQVTQMGQEVILRCVPISNHLYFYWYRQILGQKVEFLVSFYNNEISEKSEIFDDQFSVERPDGSNFTLKIRSTKLEDSAMYFCASNLAGVVNEQFFGPGTRLTVL.

The chain employs TRBV28 and TRBJ2-3, with TRBD1 identical over 9 bases. Germline lookup yields CDR1 MDHEN and CDR2 SYDVKM. This CDR3 comprises 16 residues. After removal of 7 bases from V and 6 bases from J, the junction contained 14 bases not matched to a gene. The CDR3 nucleotides read TGTGCCAGCAAGGACCCCGGGACAGGGTTATCGGATACGCAGTATTTT. Its translation is CASKDPGTGLSDTQYF.

V gene TRBV2 combines with J gene TRBJ1-1; 7 bases agree with TRBD1. The germline V gene encodes CDR1 SNHLY and CDR2 FYNNEI. The CDR3 spans 13 residues. V shed 11 bases, J shed 0 bases, and the junction held 6 bases outside the gene matches. CDR3 bases: TGTGCCGGCAACAGGGGAATGAACACTGAAGCTTTCTTT. Protein: CAGNRGMNTEAFF. Variable domain in full (rest from reference TRBV2 and TRBJ1-1): EPEVTQTPSHQVTQMGQEVILRCVPISNHLYFYWYRQILGQKVEFLVSFYNNEISEKSEIFDDQFSVERPDGSNFTLKIRSTKLEDSAMYFCAGNRGMNTEAFFGQGTRLTVV.

This chain joins TRBV6-5 and TRBJ1-2; TRBD1 aligns across 8 bases. There are 12 residues in the CDR3. Germline V gene data show CDR1 as MNHEY and CDR2 as SVGAGI. With V trimmed by 7 bases and J by 10 bases, 8 bases remained unmatched. The CDR3: CASKDRDFAYTF. The DNA for the CDR3 is TGTGCCAGCAAGGACAGGGATTTTGCCTACACCTTC.

The genes are TRBV18 and TRBJ2-1, with 10 bases that match TRBD2. Germline CDR1 is KGHSH and CDR2 is LQKENI. V shed 6 bases, J shed 3 bases, and the junction held 11 bases outside the gene matches. The CDR3 spans 17 residues. CDR3 coding DNA: TGTGCCAGCTCGCCTCCCGGACTAGCGGACCACTACAATGAGCAGTTCTTC. Translated: CASSPPGLADHYNEQFF. Complete variable domain (other parts from reference TRBV18 and TRBJ2-1): NAGVMQNPRHLVRRRGQEARLRCSPMKGHSHVYWYRQLPEEGLKFMVYLQKENIIDESGMPKERFSAEFPKEGPSILRIQQVVRGDSAAYFCASSPPGLADHYNEQFFGPGTRLTVL.

The chain has TRBV18 and TRBJ2-7; weak D call: TRBD1 (5 bases). CDR3 length: 15 amino acids. The ends were cut back, 3 bases at V and 5 bases at J, with 17 bases in the middle. CDR1 and CDR2 from the germline V gene are KGHSH and LQKENI. The CDR3, as DNA: TGTGCCAGCTCACCTGGGCAGGGAACTCGGAACGAGCAGTACTTC. Translated, it gives CASSPGQGTRNEQYF.

The chain has TRBV7-2 and TRBJ1-1; D not resolved. The V and J ends lost 3 bases and 1 base respectively, with 12 bases between them. CDR3 length: 15 residues. CDR1 is SGHTA and CDR2 is FQGNSA in the germline V gene. CDR3 loop: CASSFRAGRNTEAFF. As DNA, the CDR3 is TGTGCCAGCAGCTTCCGGGCGGGGAGGAACACTGAAGCTTTCTTT.